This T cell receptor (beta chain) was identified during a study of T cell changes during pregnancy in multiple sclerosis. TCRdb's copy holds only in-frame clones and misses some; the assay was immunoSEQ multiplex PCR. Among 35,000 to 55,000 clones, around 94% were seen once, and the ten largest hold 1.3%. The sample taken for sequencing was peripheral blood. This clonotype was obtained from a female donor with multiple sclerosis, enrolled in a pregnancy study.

The CDR3 loop is CASSLGTGDGYTF. The CDR3 nucleotides are TGTGCCAGCAGCTTGGGGACAGGGGATGGCTACACCTTC. V usage is TRBV5-4 and J usage is TRBJ1-2; 9 bases align to TRBD1. The CDR3 has 13 amino acids. The V gene end was trimmed by 0 bases and the J gene end by 6 bases; junction bases not matched to a gene: 0. The V gene's germline CDR1 is SGHNT and CDR2 YYREEE (reference sequence).